This TCR beta chain was observed in a study of blood T cell repertoires in COVID-19. The length of the CDR3 is 14 residues. Trimming cost V 2 bases and J 2 bases, with 11 bases left between them. Per germline, CDR1 SGHRS and CDR2 YFSETQ. Method: immunoSEQ multiplex PCR; TCRdb's copy keeps in-frame clones and lacks some. The table includes about 370,000 clones, 80% to 90% detected once. The participants were between roughly 18 and 89 years old and came from 24 US areas. Categorization into cohorts depended on clinical history that participants reported. The sample consisted of PBMCs or T cells enriched from blood (not recorded which). This clonotype was sampled from a man between 18 and 29 years old who had recovered from COVID-19. The genes are TRBV5-1 and TRBJ2-7; possible D gene TRBD1, 5 bases. CDR3 nucleotides: TGCGCCAGCAGCTTCACAGGATTTGCCTACGAGCAGTACTTC. It translates to CASSFTGFAYEQYF. Variable domain in full (rest from reference TRBV5-1 and TRBJ2-7): KAGVTQTPRYLIKTRGQQVTLSCSPISGHRSVSWYQQTPGQGLQFLFEYFSETQRNKGNFPGRFSGRQFSNSRSEMNVSTLELGDSALYLCASSFTGFAYEQYFGPGTRLTVT.